This T cell receptor beta chain was sequenced for a study of T cell responses to AZD1222 COVID-19 vaccine. Study-wide points: Spike-specific TCR depth and breadth grew after two AZD1222 doses.

Second-dose schedules of about 4 or about 12 weeks were combined. Germline V gene lookup returns CDR1 LGHNA and CDR2 YSLEER. This CDR3 has 17 amino acids. The V end lost 0 bases, the J end lost 4 bases, and 18 bases lay between the germline ends. The table came from immunoSEQ multiplex PCR; TCRdb's copy has only in-frame clones and leaves some out. The sample records about 120,000 clones, more than 65% being singletons. In regard to this clone: The antigen is not known.

The sequenced sample was peripheral blood, obtained 28 days after the second AZD1222 dose. This sequence originates from an adult who received the AZD1222 COVID-19 vaccine. The chain employs TRBV4-3 and TRBJ1-1; D might be TRBD1 (6 bases). CDR3 in DNA: TGCGCCAGCAGCCAAGAAAGGGGAACAGGGTTTGCCACTGAAGCTTTCTTT. Translation gives CASSQERGTGFATEAFF.